This entry is about one T cell receptor (beta chain). Patients at the Seattle site were enrolled during active infection and followed longitudinally. The entry originates in a study of blood T cell repertoires in COVID-19. Whole-study context: T cells, B-cell-depleted T cells, or PBMCs supplied cDNA or gDNA.

How the authors handled the data: Quantification of nucleated cells was approximated via reference gene primer amplification. TCRdb's table, derived via immunoSEQ multiplex PCR, lists solely in-frame clones and lacks some. D and trimming come from the DNA, and the V and J calls and clone size come from that table. This sample has some 310,000 clones, with nearly 90% found just once. CDR1 MNHEY and CDR2 SVGAGI come from the germline V gene. CDR3 length equals 16 residues. V lost 4 bases and J lost 3, with 15 bases in between. The TCR sequence derives from a woman aged 35 to 49 with COVID-19, enrolled during active disease. The V and J genes are TRBV6-5 and TRBJ2-2; D unclear. The sequencing sample was made of peripheral blood. The CDR3: CASSSVRAPDTGELFF. CDR3 DNA sequence: TGTGCCAGCAGTTCTGTCCGAGCGCCAGACACCGGGGAGCTGTTTTTT.